Listed below are T cell receptor beta chains from one sample, sequenced in a study of T cells in Graves' hyperthyroidism and ophthalmopathy. TCRdb analysed the multiplex PCR reads with MiXCR anew, one entry per CDR3 protein. This table holds around 340,000 distinct CDR3 sequences, over 15% found once. Sequenced: blood. The receptors were gathered from a woman in her 50s with Graves' hyperthyroidism. Both conserved end residues are part of each CDR3. D genes are given only for firm matches. Some rows mark clone size as missing; the rest say once, few, many or name a class of expanded clone.

j_call | clone_size | d_call | v_call | cdr3_nt | cdr3_aa
TRBJ2-1 | NA | TRBD2 | TRBV9 | TGTGCCAGCAGCGTAGAGGACGGGAGGATCGATGAGCAGTTCTTC | CASSVEDGRIDEQFF
TRBJ1-2 | many | NA | TRBV3-1 | TGTGCCAGCAGCGATACAAGAACAACTAACTATGGCTACACCTTC | CASSDTRTTNYGYTF
TRBJ2-1 | NA | TRBD2 | TRBV11-3 | TGTGCCAGCAGCTTAGATGGGCGCTCTAGCGGCATATACAATGAGCAGTTCTTC | CASSLDGRSSGIYNEQFF
TRBJ2-1 | NA | NA | TRBV10-3 | TGTGCCATCAGTGAACAGGGAGGGCAGTTCTTC | CAISEQGGQFF
TRBJ2-3 | NA | TRBD2 | TRBV7-3 | TGTGCCAGCAGCTTCATTAAGATCTCGGGACTAGCCAGTCGCACAGATACGCAGTATTTT | CASSFIKISGLASRTDTQYF
TRBJ2-7 | once | NA | TRBV28 | TGTGCCAGCAGTTTAAACCCCTCCTACGAGCAGTACTTC | CASSLNPSYEQYF
TRBJ2-1 | many | TRBD2 | TRBV3-1 | TGTGCCAGCAGCCATCGAGCTCGGACTAGCGTGGATGAGCAGTTCTTC | CASSHRARTSVDEQFF
TRBJ1-6 | many | TRBD1 | TRBV12-3/TRBV12-4 | TGTGCCAGCAGGTCTGGACAGGGGAATTCACCCCTCCACTTT | CASRSGQGNSPLHF
TRBJ2-5 | many | NA | TRBV5-5 | TGTGCCAGCAGCTTGCTACCCTCCGAGACCCAGTACTTC | CASSLLPSETQYF
TRBJ2-3 | few | NA | TRBV24-1 | TGTGCCACCAGTGATTTCGGGGGAGAAAAGGCAGATACGCAGTATTTT | CATSDFGGEKADTQYF
TRBJ2-1 | NA | NA | TRBV2 | TGTGCCAGCAGTGAGTTGGTCTACAATGAGCAGTTCTTC | CASSELVYNEQFF
TRBJ1-5 | NA | TRBD1 | TRBV20-1 | TGCAGTGCTTCTACCGGACAGGGGGTGGATCAGCCCCAGCATTTT | CSASTGQGVDQPQHF
TRBJ2-5 | NA | NA | TRBV6-2/TRBV6-3 | TGTGCCAGCAGCCAAGTGGGACGGGAGACCCAGTACTTC | CASSQVGRETQYF
TRBJ2-3 | many | NA | TRBV6-1 | TGTGCCAGCAGTTACGAGCCGGGTACAGATACGCAGTATTTT | CASSYEPGTDTQYF
TRBJ1-2 | few | TRBD1 | TRBV9 | TGTGCCAGCAGCGACCGGGACAGGGTTAGCCGCTACACCTTC | CASSDRDRVSRYTF
TRBJ2-7 | many | NA | TRBV28 | TGTGCCAGCAGAGGGGGGGTGGCAGTTGGCTACGAGCAGTACTTC | CASRGGVAVGYEQYF
TRBJ2-3 | many | NA | TRBV28 | TGTGCCAGCAGTTTAGATCGAGGAGCGGCGGATACGCAGTATTTT | CASSLDRGAADTQYF
TRBJ2-1 | many | NA | TRBV11-2 | TGTGCCAGCAGCTGGTCGGCGGGCAATACGTACAATGAGCAGTTCTTC | CASSWSAGNTYNEQFF
TRBJ2-3 | NA | NA | TRBV7-9 | TGTGCCAGCAGCTTATGGAGGGGGTCGAAAACAGATACGCAGTATTTT | CASSLWRGSKTDTQYF
TRBJ1-1 | many | NA | TRBV30 | TGTGCCTGGAGTGTTACAGGGTGGACTGAAGCTTTCTTT | CAWSVTGWTEAFF
TRBJ2-3 | NA | TRBD2 | TRBV7-3 | TGTGCCAGCAGCCTTGGAAATAGCGGGGGGGCGGATACGCAGTATTTT | CASSLGNSGGADTQYF
TRBJ2-7 | NA | TRBD2 | TRBV11-2 | TGTGCCAGCAGTCATAGCGGGGGGGCCGCTCACGAGCAGTACTTC | CASSHSGGAAHEQYF
TRBJ1-1 | NA | NA | TRBV19 | TGTGCCAGTAGACCTGGGGGCAAGGGAACTGAAGCTTTCTTT | CASRPGGKGTEAFF
TRBJ2-5 | few | TRBD1 | TRBV10-1 | TGCGCCAGCAGTGAATCCACAGGGGTCAGGGAGACCCAGTACTTC | CASSESTGVRETQYF
TRBJ2-3 | many | TRBD2 | TRBV20-1 | TGCAGTGCTAGAGATTGGGGGACTAGCGGGGGAGTAGATACGCAGTATTTT | CSARDWGTSGGVDTQYF
TRBJ1-2 | NA | TRBD1 | TRBV2 | TGTGCCAGCAGTGAATTGACAGGGGTTAACTATGGCTACACCTTC | CASSELTGVNYGYTF
TRBJ2-7 | many | NA | TRBV18 | TGTGCCAGCTCACGTACGCCCCTAGGAGCCTACGAGCAGTACTTC | CASSRTPLGAYEQYF
TRBJ2-5 | NA | TRBD2 | TRBV15 | TGTGCCACCAGCAGAGGCCTAGCGGGAACACAAGAGACCCAGTACTTC | CATSRGLAGTQETQYF
TRBJ2-2 | NA | TRBD2 | TRBV12-3/TRBV12-4 | TGTGCCAGCAGTGCGACCGGGACTAGTCCCACCGGGGAGCTGTTTTTT | CASSATGTSPTGELFF
TRBJ1-5 | few | TRBD1 | TRBV10-1 | TGCGCCACCCCGGGACAGATCAATCAGCCCCAGCATTTT | CATPGQINQPQHF
TRBJ2-7 | many | TRBD2 | TRBV2 | TGTGCCAGCAGCGGACTAGCGGGAGGGCCGCACGAGCAGTACTTC | CASSGLAGGPHEQYF
TRBJ1-1 | many | NA | TRBV18 | TGTGCCAGCTCCCCAACTCCTACTCAACCTGAAGCTTTCTTT | CASSPTPTQPEAFF